This entry concerns a single T cell receptor beta chain. What it binds is not known. The sample comes from a study of stem cell transplantation in POMP-related autoinflammatory disease. Study in general: Through one year post-transplant, neutrophils and platelets were 100% of graft donor origin.

Findings and caveats of the study: Patients with PRAID showed a restricted number of unique TRB V-J gene pairings.

Method: immunoSEQ multiplex PCR; TCRdb's copy keeps in-frame clones and lacks some. The sample lists 68,000 or so clones; approximately 91% were seen once. The V end was cut by 5 bases, the J end by 0 bases, with 16 bases between. CDR1 is SQVTM and CDR2 is ANQGSEA in the germline V gene. The CDR3 is 16 amino acids. The specimen was CD4+ T cells from PBMCs, collected after stem cell transplantation. The TCR originated in a human patient with POMP-related autoinflammation and immune dysregulation (PRAID). Some of these T cells may belong to the graft donor. The chain links TRBV29-1 to TRBJ1-4, with D possibly being TRBD1 (5 bases). The CDR3 DNA reads TGCAGCGTTAGGTTGGGGGGGAAAGCAACTAATGAAAAACTGTTTTTT. Amino acid sequence: CSVRLGGKATNEKLFF.